This passage covers 27 T cell receptor beta chains from one sample sequenced in a study of cytomegalovirus exposure and HLA in healthy donors. 60 Vbeta and 13 Jbeta primers were used in PCR. This table comes from immunoSEQ multiplex PCR, and its TCRdb copy is limited to in-frame clones, with some not included. This table holds about 92,000 clones, 81% found once. Material: PBMCs. These receptors were taken from a girl aged 2 to 9 in good health and CMV-seropositive.

The gene calls are TRBV6-5 and TRBJ1-4, with a weak D call TRBD1 (5 bases). V lost 7 bases to trimming and J lost 3 bases, with 15 bases between them. The CDR3 is 15 amino acids. Germline V CDR1 and CDR2: MNHEY, SVGAGI. CDR3 nucleotides: TGTGCCAGCAACAAAAGGGGTCAGTCTAATGAAAAACTGTTTTTT. It yields the protein CASNKRGQSNEKLFF.

V gene TRBV28 combines with J gene TRBJ1-2; D is undetermined. Trimming stripped 3 bases from V and 3 bases from J, with 8 bases between. This CDR3 spans 13 amino acids. From germline, CDR1 is MDHEN and CDR2 SYDVKM. The CDR3 region is CASSFQIYYGYTF. The CDR3 DNA follows: TGTGCCAGCAGTTTTCAGATTTACTATGGCTACACCTTC.

J is TRBJ1-1 and V is TRBV27; no reliable D call. This CDR3 contains 13 residues. Germline lookup yields CDR1 MNHEY and CDR2 SMNVEV (reference sequence). The V end was cut by 3 bases, the J end by 1 base, with 6 bases between. The CDR3 bases are TGTGCCAGCAGTTTCCCGGGGAACACTGAAGCTTTCTTT. This gives the protein CASSFPGNTEAFF.

This chain connects TRBV7-9 to TRBJ1-2; TRBD1 matches at 10 bases. V trimming: 5 bases; J trimming: 8 bases; junction bases outside the gene matches: 11. Germline V gene lookup returns CDR1 SEHNR and CDR2 FQNEAQ (reference sequence). CDR3 length: 15 residues. The CDR3 DNA sequence: TGTGCCAGCAGCGTCTCGGGACAGGGGATTCCAGGCTACACCTTC. Amino acid sequence: CASSVSGQGIPGYTF.

The sample holds one count of this clone. This chain connects TRBV11-3 to TRBJ2-5; D gene uncertain. Trimming took off 3 bases at V and 3 bases at J, with 23 bases between the two ends. CDR3 length: 18 amino acids. Germline V lookup: CDR1 SGHNT, CDR2 YENEEA. The CDR3 DNA sequence: TGTGCCAGCAGCTTCCGCCCAAACGACCCAGGTGGCGAAGAGACCCAGTACTTC. As protein: CASSFRPNDPGGEETQYF.

A remark on this clone: At one of its ends the junction is not consistent with the germline gene, which may arise from a read error. This chain links TRBV6-1 with TRBJ2-7, with 9 bases matching TRBD2. CDR3 length: 11 amino acids. CDR1 and CDR2 from the germline V gene are MNHNS and SASEGT. The CDR3 bases are TGTGCCGTATCCGGGACTAGCCCATCGTTATTC. This sequence encodes CAVSGTSPSLF.

The chain combines TRBV9 with TRBJ2-3, with 7 bases lining up with TRBD2. The trim removed 4 bases at V and 12 bases at J, leaving 8 bases unmatched. Germline lookup yields CDR1 SGDLS and CDR2 YYNGEE. The CDR3 covers 12 residues. The CDR3 sequence is CASSSGAGVQYF. Written as DNA, the CDR3 is TGTGCCAGCAGCTCTGGGGCGGGAGTTCAGTATTTT.

The J gene is TRBJ1-1, the V gene TRBV2; the D is unclear. The germline gives CDR1 SNHLY, CDR2 FYNNEI. The CDR3 loop spans 13 amino acids. V dropped 3 bases and J dropped 1 base, with 6 bases sitting between them. CDR3 protein: CASSDEENTEAFF. The CDR3 DNA sequence: TGTGCCAGCAGTGACGAGGAGAACACTGAAGCTTTCTTT. Based on the CDR3 plus reference TRBV2 and TRBJ1-1, the full variable domain is EPEVTQTPSHQVTQMGQEVILRCVPISNHLYFYWYRQILGQKVEFLVSFYNNEISEKSEIFDDQFSVERPDGSNFTLKIRSTKLEDSAMYFCASSDEENTEAFFGQGTRLTVV.

CDR3 coding DNA: TGTGCCAGCAGCTTGGGACTGGCCACAGATACGCAGTATTTT. Translating it yields CASSLGLATDTQYF. This rearrangement joins TRBV5-6 to TRBJ2-3, with D unclear. The CDR3 extends over 14 amino acids. Between the trimmed V and J ends, which lost 0 bases and 2 bases, there was a span of 7 bases. Germline V gene data show CDR1 as SGHDT and CDR2 as YYEEEE.

V is TRBV2 and J is TRBJ2-7; maybe TRBD1 (5 bases). The CDR3 has 13 residues. Trimming took off 9 bases at V and 0 bases at J, with 12 bases between the two ends. CDR1 and CDR2 from the germline V gene are SNHLY and FYNNEI. CDR3 nucleotides: TGTGCCAGGGCCGTAGACAGCTCCTACGAGCAGTACTTC. This codes for CARAVDSSYEQYF. Supplemented by reference TRBV2 and TRBJ2-7, the full variable domain reads EPEVTQTPSHQVTQMGQEVILRCVPISNHLYFYWYRQILGQKVEFLVSFYNNEISEKSEIFDDQFSVERPDGSNFTLKIRSTKLEDSAMYFCARAVDSSYEQYFGPGTRLTVT.

The chain has TRBV28 and TRBJ1-5, with D tentatively TRBD1 (6 bases). Germline V gene data show CDR1 as MDHEN and CDR2 as SYDVKM. V lost 2 bases and J lost 3, with 11 bases in between. The length of the CDR3 is 15 residues. The CDR3 region has the DNA TGTGCCAGCAGTTTAGGACAGATACACAATCAGCCCCAGCATTTT. Residues: CASSLGQIHNQPQHF.

This sequence joins TRBV29-1 and TRBJ2-5, with D perhaps matching TRBD2 (6 bases). Germline CDR1 SQVTM, CDR2 ANQGSEA. Trimming left V 0 bases short and J 7 bases short, with 12 bases between. This CDR3 is built from 13 residues. The CDR3 here is CSVEDGAGGTQYF. DNA for the CDR3: TGCAGCGTTGAAGATGGCGCCGGGGGGACCCAGTACTTC.

This chain connects TRBV27 to TRBJ2-2; possible D gene TRBD2, 7 bases. Trimming stripped 11 bases from V and 3 bases from J, with 13 bases between. The CDR3 length is 13 residues. Germline V lookup: CDR1 MNHEY, CDR2 SMNVEV (reference sequence). The CDR3 spells CARGADYTGELFF. CDR3 nucleotide sequence: TGTGCCCGGGGGGCGGACTACACCGGGGAGCTGTTTTTT.

The chain links TRBV11-2 to TRBJ1-5; D possibly corresponds to TRBD1 (5 bases). The CDR3 extends over 13 amino acids. CDR1 is SGHAT and CDR2 is FQNNGV in the germline V gene. V dropped 3 bases and J dropped 7 bases, with 10 bases sitting between them. CDR3 coding DNA: TGTGCCAGCAGCTTTCGGAGGGGACAGCCCCAGCATTTT. It translates to CASSFRRGQPQHF.

This chain joins TRBV18 and TRBJ1-2; perhaps TRBD1 as D (6 bases). The CDR3 loop spans 15 amino acids. The V and J ends lost 4 bases and 8 bases respectively, with 20 bases between them. Germline CDR1 is KGHSH and CDR2 is LQKENI. CDR3 in amino acids: CASSRKLRGWEGYTF. Here the CDR3 DNA reads TGTGCCAGCTCACGCAAACTCAGGGGCTGGGAAGGCTACACCTTC.

The chain carries TRBV2 and TRBJ1-2; D unclear. Trimming removed 10 bases from V and 3 bases from J, with 15 bases in between. The CDR3 has 13 residues. Germline V gene data show CDR1 as SNHLY and CDR2 as FYNNEI. The chain's CDR3 is CATELGEDYGYTF. The CDR3 region has the DNA TGTGCCACGGAGCTGGGAGAGGACTATGGCTACACCTTC. Complete variable domain (other parts from reference TRBV2 and TRBJ1-2): EPEVTQTPSHQVTQMGQEVILRCVPISNHLYFYWYRQILGQKVEFLVSFYNNEISEKSEIFDDQFSVERPDGSNFTLKIRSTKLEDSAMYFCATELGEDYGYTFGSGTRLTVV.

The chain uses TRBV13 and TRBJ1-1, with TRBD1 matching 8 bases. Germline CDR1 reads PRHDT; CDR2 reads FYEKMQ (reference sequence). CDR3 length equals 15 residues. V shed 5 bases and J 1 base; nucleotides not matched to a gene: 6. CDR3: CASSHMDRANTEAFF. The CDR3 coding sequence is TGTGCCAGCAGCCACATGGACAGGGCGAACACTGAAGCTTTCTTT.

The chain has TRBV6-1 and TRBJ1-2; 9 nucleotides agree with TRBD1. V shed 7 bases and J 6 bases; nucleotides not matched to a gene: 6. CDR3 size: 13 residues. Germline CDR1 MNHNS, CDR2 SASEGT. For the CDR3, the DNA is TGTGCCAGCACTAGGACAGGGGTGGATGGCTACACCTTC. Its translation is CASTRTGVDGYTF.

The chain carries TRBV28 and TRBJ2-3; 8 nucleotides match TRBD2. Germline trimming cut 7 bases from V and 4 bases from J; bases unmatched to any gene: 10. Germline V CDR1 and CDR2: MDHEN, SYDVKM. The CDR3 covers 15 residues. CDR3 region: CASNLGLAGPDTQYF. The CDR3 DNA follows: TGTGCCAGCAACCTTGGACTAGCTGGGCCAGATACGCAGTATTTT.

This chain links TRBV21-1 with TRBJ1-4; the table's D call, TRBD1, was not checked against the DNA. TRBV21-1 is flagged as a pseudogene. The CDR3 contains 13 residues. The CDR3 coding sequence is TGTGCCAGCAGAAGGACAGGGGGGGAAAAACTGTTTTTT. Translation gives CASRRTGGEKLFF.

The genes are TRBV15 and TRBJ2-3; TRBD1 aligns across 7 bases. Trimming removed 1 base from V and 3 bases from J; junction bases left unmatched: 4. This CDR3 has 15 amino acids. Germline V gene sequence: CDR1 LNHNV, CDR2 YYDKDF (reference sequence). The CDR3 reads CATSRGQGDTDTQYF. CDR3 nucleotides: TGTGCCACCAGCAGAGGACAGGGTGATACAGATACGCAGTATTTT.

The chain recombines TRBV27 with TRBJ2-2; 8 bases are shared with TRBD2. V lost 6 bases and J lost 0; bases outside the gene matches: 3. Germline V gives CDR1 MNHEY, CDR2 SMNVEV (reference sequence). This CDR3 is 15 amino acids long. Here the CDR3 reads CASSGRATNTGELFF. The CDR3 DNA sequence: TGTGCCAGCAGCGGGAGGGCGACGAACACCGGGGAGCTGTTTTTT.

The chain has TRBV7-9 and TRBJ2-1, with D tentatively TRBD2 (5 bases). Germline CDR1 is SEHNR and CDR2 is FQNEAQ (reference sequence). The germline V and J ends were trimmed by 8 bases and 3 bases, with 14 bases remaining between them. The CDR3 sequence is 14 residues long. CDR3 coding DNA: TGTGCCAGCGGCCGACTACCTTTCTACAATGAGCAGTTCTTC. It codes for CASGRLPFYNEQFF.

The chain links TRBV7-2 to TRBJ1-5; a possible D gene is TRBD1 (6 bases). Trimming cost V 3 bases and J 4 bases, with 13 bases left between them. Per germline, CDR1 SGHTA and CDR2 FQGNSA. The CDR3 loop spans 15 amino acids. The CDR3 DNA is TGTGCCAGCAGCTTCGTCGGGACAACAAATCAGCCCCAGCATTTT. As protein: CASSFVGTTNQPQHF.

V usage is TRBV7-2 and J usage is TRBJ2-1, with 7 bases fitting TRBD2. Germline lookup yields CDR1 SGHTA and CDR2 FQGNSA. V lost 4 bases and J lost 1; bases outside the gene matches: 10. The CDR3 has 17 amino acids. Here the CDR3 DNA reads TGTGCCAGCAGCTCCCCTGGCGGGAGTGGATCCTACAATGAGCAGTTCTTC. The encoded protein is CASSSPGGSGSYNEQFF.

CDR3 in amino acids: CASSQEGQGKNIQYF. CDR3 DNA: TGTGCCAGCAGCCAAGAGGGACAGGGGAAAAACATTCAGTACTTC. The chain carries TRBV4-2 and TRBJ2-4, with 10 bases identical to TRBD1. Germline loops: CDR1 LGHNA, CDR2 YNFKEQ. This CDR3 has 15 residues. The ends lost 0 bases at V and 4 bases at J; junction bases unmatched: 0.

The V call is TRBV5-8, the J call TRBJ1-1; D gene uncertain. Trimming stripped 0 bases from V and 4 bases from J, with 10 bases between. CDR3 length equals 14 residues. CDR1 is SGHTS, CDR2 YDEGEE, per germline. In DNA form, the CDR3 reads TGTGCCAGCAGCTTGGGGATTGCTAGCACTGAAGCTTTCTTT. Its translation: CASSLGIASTEAFF.